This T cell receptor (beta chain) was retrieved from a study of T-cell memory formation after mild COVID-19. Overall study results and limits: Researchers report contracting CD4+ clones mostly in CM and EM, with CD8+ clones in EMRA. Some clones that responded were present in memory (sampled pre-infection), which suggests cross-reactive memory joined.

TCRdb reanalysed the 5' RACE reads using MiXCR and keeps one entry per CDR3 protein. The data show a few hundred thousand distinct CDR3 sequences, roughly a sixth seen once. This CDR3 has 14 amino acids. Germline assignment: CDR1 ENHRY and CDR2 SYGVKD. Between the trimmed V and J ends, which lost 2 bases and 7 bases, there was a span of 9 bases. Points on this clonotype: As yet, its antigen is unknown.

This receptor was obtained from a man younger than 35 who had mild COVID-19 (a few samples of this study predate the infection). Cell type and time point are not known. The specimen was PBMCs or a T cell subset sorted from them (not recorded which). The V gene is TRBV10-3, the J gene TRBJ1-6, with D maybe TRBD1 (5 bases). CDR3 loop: CAISEVEGNSPLHF. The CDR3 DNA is TGTGCCATCAGTGAGGTGGAGGGGAATTCACCCCTCCACTTT.